This TCR beta chain is drawn from a study of persistence of HIV-infected CD4 T cells. At the level of the study: Isolated cells were CMV- and HIV-1 Gag-responding CD4+ T cells. Median time on suppressive ART was 8 to 9 years. Up to about 180 mL blood was drawn at multiple time points; two donors had single-time leukapheresis.

The CDR3 is made up of 16 amino acids. V was pared by 5 bases and J by 5 bases, with 19 bases between. Lysates of CMV-infected fibroblasts at around 9.8 ug/mL stimulated these cells. CD40L/CD69 double-negative CD45RO-high memory CD4+ T cells were collected. An approximately 19-hour stimulation of CD8-depleted PBMCs used anti-CD28/CD49d costimulation, CD40-blocking antibody and enfuvirtide. Note on this clone: Antigen unknown.

This was the immunoSEQ version 4 assay in survey mode. Some clones are missing from TCRdb's copy, which holds only in-frame ones; the method was immunoSEQ multiplex PCR. The table has about 40,000 clones, 65% to 85% seen once. Sample: CD4+ T cells sorted from PBMCs after approximately 20-hour stimulation, taken from a patient who received antiretroviral therapy. This clonotype was obtained from an adult man with HIV who was CMV-seropositive. This rearrangement joins TRBV5-3 to TRBJ2-2; possible D gene TRBD2, 6 bases. TRBV5-3 is placed among ORFs of uncertain function. The CDR3 nucleotides read TGTGCCAGAAGGCGGAGGGCGCATCGGCATACCGGGGAGCTGTTTTTT. Translating it yields CARRRRAHRHTGELFF.